This TCR beta chain was retrieved from a study of STAT5B mutations in CD4+ large granular lymphocyte leukemia. Method: immunoSEQ multiplex PCR; TCRdb's copy keeps in-frame clones and lacks some. The table shows about 35,000 clones, with around 63% occurring only once. Study results and caveats: Without HLA matching, higher CD4+ than CD8+ T-LGLL clonality could reflect small sample size. Approximately 25% of private leukemic clonotypes occurred rarely in other patients' non-leukemic repertoires.

Of note for this clone: Its matching antigen is unknown.

CDR1 is SGHVS, CDR2 FQNEAQ, per germline. Trimming at V came to 3 bases and at J to 7 bases, leaving 6 bases not matched to a gene. The CDR3 runs 14 residues. This TCR was sampled from a human donor in good health. The source material was CD4+ T cells from blood buffy coats. V usage is TRBV7-8 and J usage is TRBJ1-5; 7 positions match TRBD1. The CDR3 nucleotides are TGTGCCAGCAGCTTCGAAAAGGGGGCGCAGCCCCAGCATTTT. Residues: CASSFEKGAQPQHF.